This T cell receptor beta chain stems from a study of molecular identifiers for immune sequencing clone quantification (dated by TCRdb to the late 2010s). Regarding the study in general: In a replicate experiment, RNA from roughly 20,000 or 100,000 naive CD8 T cells was split into five aliquots, four of which were sequenced. This methods study benchmarked molecular-identifier clustering-based TCR repertoire sequencing (MIDCIRS) and TCR RNA copy counting, using CD8 T cells to do so. Overall study outcomes, separate from this receptor: When barcode sub-clustering was left out, chimeric consensus sequences inflated TCR diversity, with chimeras reaching as high as 47%. Spiked-in Jurkat TCR RNA equal to a single cell's worth was reported to be detectable even within one million naive CD8 T cells. Clones above 20 RNA copies held over 97% of molecules in CMV-specific effector cells but under 1% in naive cells. Highly expanded clone sizes could be underestimated because identical TCR molecules may share a barcode. Modeling indicated approximately 2.7 TCR RNA copies recovered per cell, compared with roughly 10 by digital PCR, which implies a capture efficiency of approximately 30%. The naive libraries included spiked-in Jurkat TCR RNA (approximately ten copies' worth), and this RNA is not part of the donor repertoire.

Libraries of naive CD8 T cells were built from around 20,000 to 990,000 sorted cells, with 10%, 30% or 50% of the purified RNA used. Naive CD8 T cells were FACS-sorted as CD8+CD4-CCR7+CD45RA+ on a BD FACSAria II into RLT Plus buffer. Detection sensitivity was tested by spiking Jurkat RNA equal to some 11 TCR copies' worth into samples containing about 19,000-1,000,000 naive CD8 T cells. Enrichment of CD8 T cells was performed with RosetteSep CD8+ T Cell Enrichment Cocktail and Ficoll-Paque, after which ACK red cell lysis was carried out. A note on this clonotype: Which antigen it targets is not known. Per-base qualities were not stored, and no clone one base away is much larger.

Unmatched junction bases come to 8, with V trimmed by 3 bases and J by 7 bases. The CDR1 and CDR2 encoded by the germline V gene (reference sequence) are GTSNPN and SVGIG. Inclusive of the bounding cysteine and phenylalanine, the CDR3 is 14 residues long. The entry retains the CDR3 DNA only, 42 bases that are in frame from base 1. The library was prepared using PCR. For sequencing, an Illumina HiSeq 4000 was employed. Bulk TCR libraries were made following a previously described method, with the TCR primers given in Table S5. The Qiagen AllPrep DNA/RNA kit was used to purify total RNA. Reads from multiple sequencing runs of the same library were pooled before analysis. In the authors' own workflow: Reads were retained only if their TCR constant sequence matched exactly, and those retained reads were trimmed to 150 nt and grouped according to their 12-nt molecular barcodes. Reads in each barcode group were sub-clustered using a 15% Levenshtein threshold, and a quality-weighted consensus sequence was built for each RNA molecule. Non-functional sequences were filtered out, along with any lower-count sequence sitting one edit away from another sequence. Based on fitting two negative binomial distributions, any barcode sub-cluster with under 20% of the maximum read count was discarded. The raw public reads went through TCRdb reprocessing: fastp at Q25, MiXCR clone calling, in-frame beta chains kept. Each entry is one CDR3 protein sequence, shown with its most common DNA and genes. The V and J calls shown here were made by TCRdb, not taken from the authors' results. In all, the sample holds some 100,000 distinct CDR3 sequences, and roughly 19% of those were seen once. Jointly, the top ten make up roughly 0.93% of the sample.

The sequence derives from a human donor in good health. Some libraries in this study had Jurkat cell RNA spiked in. Input material: naive CD8+ T cells from blood, with Jurkat cell RNA spiked in. The sample's cell subset or site, from its label and the paper: FACS-sorted CD8+CD4-CCR7+CD45RA+ naive T cells. The sequence links TRBV30 to TRBJ2-2; 7 bases in between match TRBD1. The bases read TGTGCCTGGAGGCCCGGGACAGATAGCGGGGAGCTGTTTTTT. Its translation is CAWRPGTDSGELFF.